This T cell receptor beta chain was profiled in a study of beta chain features in type 1 diabetes. Study-wide results and limits: When Type 1 diabetes patients were examined, their TCRB CDR3s proved moderately but significantly shorter in all four CD4+ subsets.

Germline CDR1 PRHDT, CDR2 FYEKMQ (reference sequence). This CDR3 region has 13 residues. V was pared by 4 bases and J by 4 bases, with 9 bases between. The entirety of the isolated RNA underwent reverse transcription, so expressed TCRB transcripts were sequenced. The data were produced by immunoSEQ multiplex PCR, yet TCRdb's version contains in-frame clones alone and is incomplete. This sample yields 50,000 to 55,000 clones, of which approximately 60% are seen a single time; approximately 0.29% belongs to the top ten. In its sample, this clone was seen a few times. The antigen is not known. The specimen sequenced was stem cell memory CD4+ T cells from blood. The chain recombines TRBV13 with TRBJ2-3, with a possible D match to TRBD2 (6 bases). This receptor was taken from a woman in her 30s with type 1 diabetes. The CDR3 sequence is CASSYGSADTQYF. Here the CDR3 DNA reads TGTGCCAGCAGCTACGGGAGTGCAGATACGCAGTATTTT.